A single sample gave rise to the 14 T cell receptor beta chains below, sequenced in a study of shared T cell receptors in the human thymus. TCRdb's copy holds only in-frame clones and misses some; the assay was immunoSEQ multiplex PCR. The sample lists about 660,000 clones, more than 75% occurring once. These data were also filed under a second study, of human thymus T cells.

The sequenced sample consisted of thymocytes. The receptors come from a boy younger than two with a congenital heart defect.

Written as DNA, the CDR3 is TGTGCCAGCGGAACCCCGGGGGACCGCTCCTACAATGAGCAGTTCTTC. This codes for CASGTPGDRSYNEQFF. The rearrangement uses TRBV5-8 and TRBJ2-1, with D possibly TRBD2 on 6 matching bases. The CDR3 totals 16 residues. Germline V gene data show CDR1 as SGHTS and CDR2 as YDEGEE. V lost 7 bases, J lost 0 bases, and 17 bases lay in between.

This chain links TRBV10-3 with TRBJ2-3; TRBD1 might be the D (7 bases). Looked up from germline, CDR1 is ENHRY and CDR2 is SYGVKD. The CDR3 runs 16 residues. Deletions cut 10 bases from V and 1 base from J, with 21 bases between. The CDR3 DNA is TGTGCCACGATTCCGAGGACCAGGGGGGGCACAGATACGCAGTATTTT. Residues: CATIPRTRGGTDTQYF.

This chain links TRBV29-1 with TRBJ2-7, with TRBD2 as a possible D gene (6 bases). Germline V gene data show CDR1 as SQVTM and CDR2 as ANQGSEA. Trimming cost V 2 bases and J 7 bases, with 12 bases left between them. CDR3 length equals 12 residues. CDR3 nucleotides: TGCAGCGTTGAAATACCCCGGGGGGAGCAGTACTTC. Its translation: CSVEIPRGEQYF.

V usage is TRBV29-1 and J usage is TRBJ2-3; D might be TRBD1 (5 bases). There are 15 residues in the CDR3. Trimming cost V 3 bases and J 6 bases, with 19 bases left between them. CDR1 is SQVTM and CDR2 is ANQGSEA in the germline V gene. The CDR3 sequence is CSVDFPILGADTQYF. For the CDR3, the DNA is TGCAGCGTTGATTTCCCCATCCTAGGGGCGGATACGCAGTATTTT.

CDR3 nucleotides: TGTGCCAGCAGCGTCTGCGGGAGCACAAATGAGCAGTTCTTC. It encodes CASSVCGSTNEQFF. The rearrangement uses TRBV9 and TRBJ2-1, with TRBD2 matching over 7 bases. The CDR3 extends over 14 amino acids. In germline, CDR1 is SGDLS, CDR2 YYNGEE. J gave up 7 bases and V 2 bases, and 6 bases lay outside the gene matches.

This rearrangement joins TRBV25-1 to TRBJ2-1; TRBD2 might be the D (5 bases). Germline V gives CDR1 MGHDK, CDR2 SYGVNS. Trimming shortened V by 6 bases and J by 8 bases, and 17 bases separated the two germline ends. The CDR3 is made up of 14 amino acids. Here the CDR3 reads CASSGAGSKYEQFF. In DNA form, the CDR3 reads TGTGCCAGCAGCGGTGCGGGCAGTAAATATGAGCAGTTCTTC.

This chain connects TRBV28 to TRBJ1-5; no reliable D call. Germline V gives CDR1 MDHEN, CDR2 SYDVKM. The V gene lost 3 bases and the J gene lost 1 base, with 13 bases spanning the gap. The CDR3 is made up of 16 amino acids. The chain's CDR3 is CASSFRAWASNQPQHF. The CDR3 nucleotides are TGTGCCAGCAGTTTTCGAGCCTGGGCGAGCAATCAGCCCCAGCATTTT.

This chain joins TRBV29-1 and TRBJ2-7, with 7 bases matching TRBD2. Germline trimming cut 1 base from V and 3 bases from J; bases unmatched to any gene: 15. Germline V CDR1 and CDR2: SQVTM, ANQGSEA. The CDR3 loop spans 17 amino acids. CDR3 amino acids: CSVEGMVRVRDYYEQYF. Written as DNA, the CDR3 is TGCAGCGTTGAAGGTATGGTCAGGGTTCGGGACTACTACGAGCAGTACTTC.

J is TRBJ1-4 and V is TRBV14; TRBD1 aligns across 8 bases. The trim removed 4 bases at V and 4 bases at J, leaving 5 bases unmatched. CDR1 SGHDN and CDR2 FVKESK come from the germline V gene. The CDR3 runs to 15 residues. The CDR3 DNA reads as TGTGCCAGCAGCCTCAAGGGACAGGTTAATGAAAAACTGTTTTTT. Amino acids: CASSLKGQVNEKLFF.

This clone was detected once. The J gene is TRBJ1-2, the V gene TRBV27, with TRBD1 identical over 9 bases. V lost 7 bases, J lost 8 bases, and 5 bases stayed unmatched. The CDR3 loop spans 12 amino acids. The germline gives CDR1 MNHEY, CDR2 SMNVEV (reference sequence). CDR3 residues: CASTRTGEGYTF. CDR3 DNA sequence: TGTGCCAGCACCCGGACAGGGGAGGGCTACACCTTC.

The chain recombines TRBV4-3 with TRBJ1-3, with TRBD1 matching 9 bases. Germline V lookup: CDR1 LGHNA, CDR2 YSLEER. The CDR3 is 19 residues long. The V segment lost 0 bases and the J segment 0 bases; nucleotides outside the gene matches: 9. The CDR3 DNA reads TGCGCCAGCAGCCAAGACCAGGGACAGGGAATCATCTCTGGAAACACCATATATTTT. It is translated as CASSQDQGQGIISGNTIYF.

A remark on this clone: The junction departs from the called germline gene at one end, perhaps through a read error. The chain joins TRBV7-7 to TRBJ2-7; TRBD1 aligns across 9 bases. The germline CDR1 and CDR2 sequences are SSHAT and FNYEAQ (reference sequence). This CDR3 spans 18 amino acids. CDR3 sequence reads: CASSPPGTGKSSSYEQYF. The CDR3 DNA sequence: TGTGCTAGCAGCCCCCCCGGGACAGGGAAATCGAGCTCCTACGAGCAGTACTTC.

This rearrangement joins TRBV11-1 to TRBJ2-3, with D unresolved. The V end lost 5 bases, the J end lost 0 bases, and 15 bases lay between the germline ends. Germline CDR1 SGHAT, CDR2 FQDESV (reference sequence). The CDR3 has 16 amino acids. In DNA form, the CDR3 reads TGTGCCAGCAGCAAGAACGGGTACACTAGCACAGATACGCAGTATTTT. Protein sequence: CASSKNGYTSTDTQYF.

This chain uses TRBV10-2 with TRBJ2-7, with D perhaps matching TRBD1 (6 bases). V dropped 6 bases and J dropped 2 bases, with 14 bases sitting between them. The CDR3 extends over 14 amino acids. Germline CDR1 WSHSY, CDR2 SAAADI. The CDR3 loop is CASRPQGPPYEQYF. CDR3 nucleotides: TGCGCCAGCAGACCCCAGGGGCCCCCCTACGAGCAGTACTTC.